These T cell receptor beta chains were read from a single sample in a study of blood T cell repertoires in COVID-19. The repertoire was sequenced with immunoSEQ multiplex PCR; TCRdb's copy has only in-frame clones and lacks some. Seen here are about 190,000 clones, around 89% observed once, and the top ten hold about 0.66%. The specimen was peripheral blood. The origin of the receptors is a man in his forties or fifties with acute or convalescent COVID-19. CDR3s include the opening cysteine and the closing phenylalanine or tryptophan. A D gene is named only where the DNA matches it firmly. The listing skips clone size in some rows; elsewhere it reads once, few, many or a size class.

>NA|once|TRBV5-1|TRBJ1-1
CASSQQGENTEAFF
TGCGCCAGCAGCCAGCAAGGGGAGAACACTGAAGCTTTCTTT
>TRBD2|NA|TRBV24-1|TRBJ2-3
CATSDSRSGRGDTQYF
TGTGCCACCAGTGATTCACGTAGCGGGAGAGGGGATACGCAGTATTTT
>NA|NA|TRBV7-8|TRBJ1-1
CASSFIGIEPFF
TGTGCCAGCAGCTTTATCGGGATTGAGCCTTTCTTT
>TRBD1|once|TRBV6-6|TRBJ1-2
CASSDRGTGGRGYTF
TGTGCCAGCAGCGACAGGGGGACAGGGGGACGTGGCTACACCTTC
>NA|NA|TRBV11-2|TRBJ2-5
CASSLYRTVQETQYF
TGTGCCAGCAGCTTGTACCGGACAGTCCAAGAGACCCAGTACTTC
>NA|NA|TRBV5-4|TRBJ2-3
CASSRSAARDTQYF
TGTGCCAGCAGCCGCTCGGCCGCCAGGGATACGCAGTATTTT
>TRBD2|NA|TRBV6-6|TRBJ2-3
CASRMRGITDTQYF
TGTGCCAGCAGGATGCGGGGGATCACAGATACGCAGTATTTT
>NA|few|TRBV5-1|TRBJ1-2
CASSSRGSYTF
TGCGCCAGCAGCTCCAGAGGGAGCTACACCTTC
>NA|NA|TRBV19|TRBJ1-1
CASNLGQYTEAFF
TGTGCCAGTAATTTGGGACAATACACTGAAGCTTTCTTT
>TRBD2|NA|TRBV2|TRBJ2-7
CASREGLAGGYEQYF
TGTGCCAGCAGGGAGGGACTAGCGGGAGGCTACGAGCAGTACTTC
>NA|NA|TRBV4-2|TRBJ2-2
CASSQELTTANPTGELFF
TGTGCCAGCAGCCAAGAGTTAACGACTGCTAATCCGACCGGGGAGCTGTTTTTT
>TRBD2|NA|TRBV5-4|TRBJ2-1
CASSPGLAAPLAYNEQFF
TGTGCCAGCAGCCCCGGACTAGCGGCCCCCCTGGCCTACAATGAGCAGTTCTTC
>NA|NA|TRBV6-6|TRBJ1-5
CASSSPDRNSGKPQHF
TGTGCCAGCAGTTCCCCCGACAGGAACAGTGGAAAGCCCCAGCATTTT
>TRBD1|NA|TRBV7-6|TRBJ2-4
CASSLDAGQGTKNIQYF
TGTGCCAGCAGCTTAGACGCGGGACAGGGAACCAAAAACATTCAGTACTTC
>TRBD1|NA|TRBV10-3|TRBJ2-3
CAISEGRQGVSDTQYF
TGTGCCATCAGTGAGGGGAGACAGGGGGTTTCGGATACGCAGTATTTT
>TRBD1|NA|TRBV4-3|TRBJ1-4
CASSQARQGLDRATNEKLFF
TGCGCCAGCAGCCAAGCGAGACAGGGTTTAGATCGAGCGACTAATGAAAAACTGTTTTTT
>NA|NA|TRBV12-3/TRBV12-4|TRBJ1-2
CASSVQGYGYTF
TGTGCCAGCAGTGTGCAGGGTTATGGCTACACCTTC
>TRBD1|NA|TRBV24-1|TRBJ2-2
CATSPQTGTDTGELFF
TGTGCCACCAGTCCACAAACCGGGACAGACACCGGGGAGCTGTTTTTT
>NA|NA|TRBV5-1|TRBJ2-3
CASSPKLEGTSTDTQYF
TGCGCCAGCAGCCCAAAACTCGAGGGGACTAGCACAGATACGCAGTATTTT
>NA|once|TRBV4-1|TRBJ2-5
CASSRRGEGETQYF
TGCGCCAGCAGCCGGAGAGGCGAGGGAGAGACCCAGTACTTC
>TRBD1|NA|TRBV6-5|TRBJ1-5
CASNGGGGFSQPQHF
TGTGCCAGCAATGGTGGAGGGGGCTTTTCTCAGCCCCAGCATTTT
>TRBD1|NA|TRBV5-1|TRBJ2-2
CASSLVGTGGGELFF
TGCGCCAGCAGCTTGGTTGGGACAGGAGGCGGGGAGCTGTTTTTT
>NA|NA|TRBV7-9|TRBJ1-1
CASSGGGVTEAFF
TGTGCCAGCAGCGGTGGGGGGGTCACTGAAGCTTTCTTT
>TRBD1|once|TRBV28|TRBJ1-2
CASSSLAGQGRGYGYTF
TGTGCCAGCAGTTCATTGGCCGGACAGGGAAGGGGTTACGGCTACACCTTC